The TCR beta chain under discussion was sequenced for a study of CD8+ T cells in alopecia areata. On the study more broadly: Tofacitinib was taken orally by treated patients, and the dose was 5 to 10 mg twice daily. Severity among treated patients was scored by the percentage of scalp area affected.

The treatment was: oral pan-JAK inhibitor, 5-10 mg twice daily. The CDR3 is 15 amino acids. Germline values: CDR1 LNHDA, CDR2 SQIVND (reference sequence). The trim removed 5 bases at V and 5 bases at J, leaving 10 bases unmatched. The table lists this clone with a few counts. RNA extraction and reverse transcription yielded cDNA as sequencing template. Measured with immunoSEQ multiplex PCR; TCRdb has only the in-frame clones, and not every one. The table includes roughly 100,000 clones, about 40% detected once. The chain links TRBV19 to TRBJ1-1; TRBD1 aligns across 8 bases. The clonotype comes from a human donor with alopecia areata. Sequencing was performed on CD8+ T cells sorted from blood, taken at week 24, from a patient treated with tofacitinib. Here the CDR3 DNA reads TGTGCCAGTAGTCTGTGGACAGGGATGTCTACTGAAGCTTTCTTT. Residues: CASSLWTGMSTEAFF. The full variable domain, in which reference TRBV19 and TRBJ1-1 provide the parts outside the CDR3, is DGGITQSPKYLFRKEGQNVTLSCEQNLNHDAMYWYRQDPGQGLRLIYYSQIVNDFQKGDIAEGYSVSREKKESFPLTVTSAQKNPTAFYLCASSLWTGMSTEAFFGQGTRLTVV.